This T cell receptor beta chain comes out of a study of blood T cell repertoires in COVID-19. Generated by immunoSEQ multiplex PCR, the TCRdb table keeps only in-frame clones and is missing some. The sample carries 65,000 to 90,000 clones, roughly 90% recorded once. This CDR3 is built from 14 residues. Trimming removed 5 bases from V and 5 bases from J, with 13 bases in between. CDR1 is SGHVS, CDR2 FQNEAQ, per germline. The TCR comes from an elderly man with COVID-19, enrolled during active disease. Sequenced input: peripheral blood. The chain uses TRBV7-8 and TRBJ1-5; D is possibly TRBD1 (5 bases). CDR3 bases: TGTGCCAGCAGCCCACGGGGGGGGGATCAGCCCCAGCATTTT. Translation gives CASSPRGGDQPQHF.